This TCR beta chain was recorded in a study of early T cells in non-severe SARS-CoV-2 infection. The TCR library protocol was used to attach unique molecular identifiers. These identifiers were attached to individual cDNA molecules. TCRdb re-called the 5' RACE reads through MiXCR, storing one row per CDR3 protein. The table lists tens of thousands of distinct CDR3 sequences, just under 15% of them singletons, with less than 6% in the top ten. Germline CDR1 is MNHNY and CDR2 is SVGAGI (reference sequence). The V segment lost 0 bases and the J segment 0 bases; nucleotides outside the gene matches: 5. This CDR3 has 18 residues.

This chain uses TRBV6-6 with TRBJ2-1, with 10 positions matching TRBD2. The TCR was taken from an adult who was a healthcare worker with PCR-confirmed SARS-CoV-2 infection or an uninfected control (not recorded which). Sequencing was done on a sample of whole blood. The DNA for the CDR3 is TGTGCCAGCAGTTACTCGGCTAGCGGGAGCCCCTCCTACAATGAGCAGTTCTTC. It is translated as CASSYSASGSPSYNEQFF.